These 15 T cell receptor beta chains share one sample of origin, sequenced in a study of T-cell memory formation after mild COVID-19. TCRdb reprocessed the 5' RACE reads with MiXCR, giving one entry per CDR3 protein. The sample carries some 290,000 distinct CDR3 sequences, roughly 17% recorded once. Sample: PBMCs or a T cell subset sorted from them (not recorded which). These receptors came from a man between 18 and 35 years old who had mild COVID-19 (a few samples of this study predate the infection). Cell type and time point are not known.

The V and J genes are TRBV20-1 and TRBJ1-2, with 7 bases matching TRBD1. CDR3 size: 13 residues. Germline V CDR1 and CDR2: DFQATT, SNEGSKA (reference sequence). V was pared by 6 bases and J by 7 bases, with 11 bases of the junction left unmatched. CDR3: CSADSGTASGYTF. The CDR3 coding sequence is TGCAGTGCAGACTCGGGGACAGCGTCTGGCTACACCTTC.

This clonotype was recorded at least ten times. This chain joins TRBV7-2 and TRBJ2-5; 7 bases are a match to TRBD1. Losses at the gene ends were 1 base for V and 4 bases for J; bases not matched to a gene: 3. Germline V CDR1 and CDR2: SGHTA, FQGNSA. This CDR3 has 14 amino acids. The CDR3 nucleotides are TGTGCCAGCAGCTTAGTGACAGGGCCAGAGACCCAGTACTTC. Amino acids: CASSLVTGPETQYF.

J is TRBJ1-1 and V is TRBV4-1; the D is unclear. The germline V and J ends were trimmed by 1 base and 6 bases, with 6 bases remaining between them. From germline, CDR1 is MGHRA and CDR2 YSYEKL. The CDR3 loop spans 12 amino acids. CDR3 residues: CASSQGNAEAFF. The CDR3, as DNA: TGCGCCAGCAGCCAAGGTAACGCTGAAGCTTTCTTT.

This clonotype was found a few times. J is TRBJ2-3 and V is TRBV12-3 or TRBV12-4; D is ambiguous. The ends were cut back, 5 bases at V and 0 bases at J, with 15 bases in the middle. The CDR3 sequence is 16 residues long. The CDR3 loop reads CASSPDTYSSTDTQYF. CDR3 bases: TGTGCCAGCAGTCCCGACACGTACAGCAGCACAGATACGCAGTATTTT.

This clonotype has more than one count but fewer than ten. The chain recombines TRBV27 with TRBJ2-1, with TRBD1 matching over 11 bases. The CDR3 sequence is 16 residues long. From germline, CDR1 is MNHEY and CDR2 SMNVEV (reference sequence). V lost 5 bases, J lost 4 bases, and 7 bases stayed unmatched. The CDR3 loop reads CASSLRDRGYYNEQFF. The DNA of the CDR3 is TGTGCCAGCAGTCTCCGGGACAGGGGGTATTACAATGAGCAGTTCTTC.

This clonotype has more than one count but fewer than ten. The rearrangement links TRBV4-1 to TRBJ2-1; D perhaps matches TRBD2 (6 bases). CDR3 size: 14 residues. With 0 bases removed from V and 10 bases from J, the gap between germline ends came to 13 bases. Germline CDR1 MGHRA, CDR2 YSYEKL. The CDR3 loop reads CASSQEGRGKEQFF. DNA for the CDR3: TGCGCCAGCAGCCAAGAGGGTCGCGGGAAGGAGCAGTTCTTC.

This clonotype has only a few counts. J is TRBJ2-1 and V is TRBV20-1; TRBD2 matches 10 bases. With V trimmed by 2 bases and J by 4 bases, 8 bases remained unmatched. The CDR3 has 16 amino acids. Germline loops: CDR1 DFQATT, CDR2 SNEGSKA (reference sequence). The CDR3 DNA follows: TGCAGTGCTAGACAACCCCTAGCGGGGGATTACAATGAGCAGTTCTTC. Its protein is CSARQPLAGDYNEQFF.

V usage is TRBV2 and J usage is TRBJ2-3; TRBD2 aligns across 12 bases. There are 16 residues in the CDR3. J was trimmed by 2 bases and V by 6 bases; bases with no gene match: 6. CDR1 and CDR2 (germline): SNHLY, FYNNEI. The CDR3 bases are TGTGCCAGCAGAAGACTAGCGGGGGACCTCACAGATACGCAGTATTTT. Translation gives CASRRLAGDLTDTQYF.

The table lists this clonotype with a few counts. This chain links TRBV12-3 or TRBV12-4 with TRBJ2-2; TRBD2 might be the D (6 bases). This CDR3 region has 14 residues. V dropped 6 bases and J dropped 6 bases, with 14 bases sitting between them. CDR3 residues: CASRPLGGAGELFF. CDR3 bases: TGTGCCAGCAGGCCCCTCGGCGGGGCCGGGGAGCTGTTTTTT.

This clonotype was recorded a few times. The junction does not match germline at one end; this may be a read error. V and J are TRBV7-7 and TRBJ2-3; no definite D call. Germline V gene sequence: CDR1 SSHAT, CDR2 FNYEAQ (reference sequence). CDR3 length: 13 residues. The CDR3 reads CASSLDVQDTQYF. CDR3 in DNA: TGTGCTAGCAGCTTAGATGTACAAGATACGCAGTATTTT.

The chain recombines TRBV7-2 with TRBJ1-5; no clear D gene. Germline loops: CDR1 SGHTA, CDR2 FQGNSA. V gave up 0 bases and J gave up 7 bases, with 7 bases separating them. The CDR3 sequence is 13 residues long. The CDR3 nucleotides are TGTGCCAGCAGCTTAGCAGAAAGGCAGCCCCAGCATTTT. As protein: CASSLAERQPQHF.

This clonotype was seen a few times. The rearrangement uses TRBV5-1 and TRBJ1-2; TRBD1 agrees at 9 bases. The CDR3 has 15 amino acids. CDR1 SGHRS and CDR2 YFSETQ come from the germline V gene. V lost 3 bases to trimming and J lost 2 bases; unmatched junction nucleotides: 5. CDR3 residues: CASSSSGTGNYGYTF. Here the CDR3 DNA reads TGCGCCAGCAGCTCGTCCGGGACAGGGAACTATGGCTACACCTTC.

The table lists this clonotype with many counts. The V call is TRBV2, the J call TRBJ2-7; tentatively, D is TRBD2 (6 bases). The germline CDR1 and CDR2 sequences are SNHLY and FYNNEI. V was shortened by 7 bases and J by 4 bases, with 17 bases between the two germline ends. There are 14 residues in the CDR3. CDR3 loop: CASTSFGGGYEQYF. The DNA for the CDR3 is TGTGCCAGCACCAGCTTCGGGGGTGGGTACGAGCAGTACTTC.

This clonotype was detected a few times. This chain connects TRBV7-9 to TRBJ2-3, with a possible D match to TRBD1 (5 bases). V lost 3 bases to trimming and J lost 3 bases, with 13 bases between them. Per germline, CDR1 SEHNR and CDR2 FQNEAQ (reference sequence). CDR3 length equals 15 residues. In nucleotides, the CDR3 is TGTGCCAGCAGCTTCCCCGTTGGGGCAACAGATACGCAGTATTTT. It is translated as CASSFPVGATDTQYF.

This clonotype came up many times. The chain carries TRBV20-1 and TRBJ2-3, with 7 bases matching TRBD2. CDR3 size: 13 residues. The junction had 2 bases not matched to a gene; V was cut back by 5 bases and J by 0 bases. Germline loops: CDR1 DFQATT, CDR2 SNEGSKA (reference sequence). CDR3: CSAGGGSTDTQYF. For the CDR3, the DNA is TGCAGTGCTGGCGGGGGAAGCACAGATACGCAGTATTTT.